This T cell receptor (beta chain) is from a study of neurological immune-mediated disorders. Via MiXCR, TCRdb re-called the 5' RACE reads, giving one row per CDR3 protein. The data show about 66,000 distinct CDR3 sequences, around a tenth seen once. Germline V CDR1 and CDR2: SEHNR, FQNEAQ (reference sequence). The CDR3 has 16 residues. The sample's time point: longitudinal time-point 2. The study drew its healthy controls from blood bank volunteers in Maryland, USA. Study-wide points: The greatest TCR clonal expansion occurred in HTLV-1-associated myelopathy and the least in multiple sclerosis, which fell below healthy controls.

This clonotype was seen only once. Its cognate antigen is unknown. A junction end diverges from the germline sequence, so it may reflect a read error. The chain employs TRBV7-9 and TRBJ2-7; TRBD2 agrees at 7 bases. Sequenced material: PBMCs. The sequence was obtained from a man aged 25 to 45 in good health. CDR3 sequence (DNA): TGTGCCAGCAGCTTAGAGGGAGGGATTCCTACCTACGACCAGTACTTC. Its protein is CASSLEGGIPTYDQYF.